This T cell receptor beta chain was sequenced in a study of T cells in Graves' hyperthyroidism and ophthalmopathy. Study-level information: Prior to any treatment, at the point of initial diagnosis, peripheral blood was collected. Points from the study as a whole: Stable hyperthyroidism and ophthalmopathy were separated using 13 V-J signatures. The model foresaw ophthalmopathy a median around 6.8 months prior to onset.

A word on this clonotype: The antigen is unknown.

Orbital computed tomography, thyroid ultrasound, serum thyroxine and TRAb, and clinical symptoms together informed the diagnoses. It was RNA transcripts that yielded the amplified TCR beta CDR3 regions. An initial round of RT-PCR targeting the TCR CDR3 relied on the HTBI primer set. Each CDR3 protein is one row after TCRdb ran MiXCR on the multiplex PCR reads. The sample has 700,000 or so distinct CDR3 sequences, about 17% seen once. Trimming took 4 bases from V and 2 from J; bases not matched to a gene: 2. The CDR3 is 14 residues long. CDR1 and CDR2 from the germline V gene are LGHDT and YNNKEL (reference sequence).

The source of this sequence is a man younger than 35 with Graves' hyperthyroidism. The specimen sequenced was blood. The chain is built from TRBV3-1 and TRBJ1-2; 9 bases fit TRBD1. For the CDR3, the DNA is TGTGCCAGCAGCCGGGGGACAGGGAACTATGGCTACACCTTC. Its translation: CASSRGTGNYGYTF.